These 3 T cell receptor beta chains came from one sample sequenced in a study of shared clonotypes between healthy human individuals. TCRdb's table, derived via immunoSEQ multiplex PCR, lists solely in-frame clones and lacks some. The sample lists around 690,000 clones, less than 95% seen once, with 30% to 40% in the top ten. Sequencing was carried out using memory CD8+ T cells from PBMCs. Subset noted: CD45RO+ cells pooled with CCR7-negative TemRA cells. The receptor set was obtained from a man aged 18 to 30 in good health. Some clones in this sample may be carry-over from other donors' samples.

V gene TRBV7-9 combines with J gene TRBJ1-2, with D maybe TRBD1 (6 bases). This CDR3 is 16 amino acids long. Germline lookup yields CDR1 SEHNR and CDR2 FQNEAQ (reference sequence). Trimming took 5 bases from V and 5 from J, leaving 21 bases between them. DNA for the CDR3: TGTGCCAGCAGCCCTGGCCCCGGGGGCGAAGGGTATGGCTACACCTTC. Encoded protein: CASSPGPGGEGYGYTF.

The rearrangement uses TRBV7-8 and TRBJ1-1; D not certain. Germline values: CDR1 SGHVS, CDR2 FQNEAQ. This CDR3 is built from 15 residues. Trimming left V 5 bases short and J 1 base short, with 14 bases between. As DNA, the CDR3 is TGTGCCAGCAGCCCCTCGATACCTCAGAACACTGAAGCTTTCTTT. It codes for CASSPSIPQNTEAFF.

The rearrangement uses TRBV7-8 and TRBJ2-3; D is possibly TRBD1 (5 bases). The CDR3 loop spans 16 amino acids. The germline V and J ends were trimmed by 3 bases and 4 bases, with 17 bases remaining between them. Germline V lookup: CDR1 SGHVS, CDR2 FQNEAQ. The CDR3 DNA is TGTGCCAGCAGCTTTGGCCCTGCCTTAGGGGCAGATACGCAGTATTTT. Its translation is CASSFGPALGADTQYF.